Listed here are 25 T cell receptor beta chains from one sample, sequenced in a study of T-cell memory formation after mild COVID-19. TCRdb recomputed calls from the 5' RACE reads with MiXCR, one row per CDR3 protein. The sample has hundreds of thousands of distinct CDR3 sequences, 15% to 19% seen once. Sequencing input: PBMCs or a T cell subset sorted from them (not recorded which). Receptor source: an adult woman who had mild COVID-19 (a few samples of this study predate the infection). Cell type and time point are not known.

The rearrangement uses TRBV7-8 and TRBJ1-2, with D uncertain. The CDR3 has 17 residues. V was shortened by 5 bases and J by 4 bases, with 23 bases between the two germline ends. Germline CDR1 reads SGHVS; CDR2 reads FQNEAQ. CDR3 sequence: CASSPDLVAPSGYGYTF. The CDR3 region has the DNA TGTGCCAGCAGCCCAGACCTCGTGGCGCCTTCAGGCTATGGCTACACCTTC.

This chain links TRBV7-9 with TRBJ2-1; 8 bases are shared with TRBD2. Per germline, CDR1 SEHNR and CDR2 FQNEAQ (reference sequence). V lost 2 bases, J lost 7 bases, and 16 bases stayed unmatched. The CDR3 totals 18 residues. CDR3 coding DNA: TGTGCCAGCAGCTTATCTATCATGAAGAGCGGGGGATGGAATGAGCAGTTCTTC. Translation: CASSLSIMKSGGWNEQFF.

This clonotype came up a few times. The chain employs TRBV7-9 and TRBJ2-1, with TRBD1 as a possible D gene (7 bases). Trimming left V 1 base short and J 8 bases short, with 18 bases between. The CDR3 contains 16 residues. Germline V gene lookup returns CDR1 SEHNR and CDR2 FQNEAQ (reference sequence). The chain's CDR3 is CASSLGWQTGRYEQFF. The CDR3 bases are TGTGCCAGCAGCTTAGGTTGGCAGACAGGGAGGTATGAGCAGTTCTTC.

The chain combines TRBV6-5 with TRBJ1-2; no clear D gene. The length of the CDR3 is 15 residues. Trimming removed 5 bases at V and 3 bases at J, with 16 bases between. Germline lookup yields CDR1 MNHEY and CDR2 SVGAGI. The CDR3: CASSTRRGMDYGYTF. CDR3 sequence (DNA): TGTGCCAGCAGTACACGCAGAGGGATGGACTATGGCTACACCTTC.

The chain couples TRBV6-2 or TRBV6-3 to TRBJ1-1; TRBD1 agrees at 7 bases. Trimming cost V 2 bases and J 6 bases; bases outside gene matches: 6. The germline V gene has CDR1 MNHEY and CDR2 SVGEGT. The CDR3 totals 14 residues. This CDR3 is CASSYTDRVPEAFF. In DNA, the CDR3 is TGTGCCAGCAGTTACACCGACAGGGTTCCTGAAGCTTTCTTT.

A few counts support this clonotype. The V gene is TRBV6-2 or TRBV6-3, the J gene TRBJ2-7; TRBD2 matches at 7 bases. The CDR3 covers 15 residues. CDR1 is MNHEY, CDR2 SVGEGT, per germline. The junction had 4 bases not matched to a gene; V was cut back by 0 bases and J by 2 bases. The CDR3 region has the DNA TGTGCCAGCAGTTACTCACCTAGCGGAGCCTACGAGCAGTACTTC. It specifies CASSYSPSGAYEQYF.

The chain joins TRBV7-3 to TRBJ2-3; either TRBD1 or TRBD2 may supply D (6 bases each). The CDR3 extends over 16 amino acids. Trimming removed 5 bases from V and 0 bases from J, with 15 bases in between. Looked up from germline, CDR1 is SGHTA and CDR2 is FQGTGA. Written as DNA, the CDR3 is TGTGCCAGCAGCCCCTTCGGGGGCTTCAGCACAGATACGCAGTATTTT. It translates to CASSPFGGFSTDTQYF.

This clonotype appeared many times. The DNA of the CDR3 is TGTGCCAGCAGCCCCGGTTGGGGGCTCGAGCAGTACTTC. Protein sequence: CASSPGWGLEQYF. The V call is TRBV7-2, the J call TRBJ2-7, with D perhaps TRBD1 (6 bases). Germline-derived CDR1 and CDR2 are SGHTA and FQGNSA. V was clipped by 5 bases and J by 6 bases, with 14 bases between them. The CDR3 is 13 residues long.

The genes are TRBV20-1 and TRBJ1-5; D is possibly TRBD1 (6 bases). With 6 bases removed from V and 3 bases from J, the gap between germline ends came to 18 bases. The CDR3 sequence is 15 residues long. Germline V gene data show CDR1 as DFQATT and CDR2 as SNEGSKA (reference sequence). This CDR3 is CSALSSDRYNQPQHF. DNA for the CDR3: TGCAGTGCACTTTCTTCCGACAGGTACAATCAGCCCCAGCATTTT.

This chain joins TRBV5-1 and TRBJ1-2, with a weak D call TRBD1 (6 bases). The CDR3 runs to 12 residues. Trimming shortened V by 4 bases and J by 8 bases, and 12 bases separated the two germline ends. Germline V lookup: CDR1 SGHRS, CDR2 YFSETQ. Here the CDR3 reads CASSINRDGYTF. CDR3 coding DNA: TGCGCCAGCAGCATCAACAGGGACGGCTACACCTTC. Looking up the rest from reference TRBV5-1 and TRBJ1-2 gives the full variable domain: KAGVTQTPRYLIKTRGQQVTLSCSPISGHRSVSWYQQTPGQGLQFLFEYFSETQRNKGNFPGRFSGRQFSNSRSEMNVSTLELGDSALYLCASSINRDGYTFGSGTRLTVV.

The rearrangement uses TRBV9 and TRBJ2-7, with TRBD2 matching over 7 bases. This CDR3 spans 14 amino acids. Germline CDR1 SGDLS, CDR2 YYNGEE. J gave up 3 bases and V 4 bases, and 7 bases lay outside the gene matches. The chain's CDR3 is CASSPPGRHYEQYF. In DNA form, the CDR3 reads TGTGCCAGCAGCCCCCCCGGGAGGCACTACGAGCAGTACTTC.

The gene calls are TRBV4-1 and TRBJ1-6; D remains ambiguous. V lost 2 bases, J lost 7 bases, and 9 bases lay in between. The germline CDR1 and CDR2 sequences are MGHRA and YSYEKL. This CDR3 region has 14 residues. CDR3 loop: CASSQPGRNSPLHF. CDR3 in DNA: TGCGCCAGCAGCCAACCTGGACGGAATTCACCCCTCCACTTT.

This clonotype was observed many times. This chain connects TRBV29-1 to TRBJ2-5; D uncertain. The ends were cut back, 2 bases at V and 4 bases at J, with 5 bases in the middle. This CDR3 comprises 11 residues. The germline CDR1 and CDR2 sequences are SQVTM and ANQGSEA. This CDR3 is CSVESLETQYF. CDR3 bases: TGCAGCGTTGAATCCTTAGAGACCCAGTACTTC.

The rearrangement uses TRBV10-3 and TRBJ1-2; D not certain. V lost 6 bases and J 1 base, leaving 6 bases between the germline ends. The CDR3 runs to 12 residues. Germline V CDR1 and CDR2: ENHRY, SYGVKD. The CDR3: CAIRALNYGYTF. In DNA, the CDR3 is TGTGCCATCAGGGCCCTTAACTATGGCTACACCTTC.

The chain combines TRBV27 with TRBJ1-3; no clear D. This CDR3 has 13 amino acids. The germline V and J ends were trimmed by 1 base and 3 bases, with 4 bases remaining between them. Germline lookup yields CDR1 MNHEY and CDR2 SMNVEV (reference sequence). Here the CDR3 reads CASSLLHGNTIYF. The CDR3 nucleotides read TGTGCCAGCAGTTTATTGCATGGAAACACCATATATTTT.

This clonotype was seen more than once but under ten times. For the CDR3, the DNA is TGTCCCCACCTAGGGGCCTACGAGCAGTACTTC. As protein: CPHLGAYEQYF. The rearrangement joins TRBV27 to TRBJ2-7; possible D gene TRBD1, 5 bases. Looked up from germline, CDR1 is MNHEY and CDR2 is SMNVEV (reference sequence). This CDR3 comprises 11 residues.

The rearrangement uses TRBV7-3 and TRBJ2-3; perhaps TRBD2 as D (5 bases). The germline V and J ends were trimmed by 6 bases and 5 bases, with 12 bases remaining between them. CDR3 length: 13 residues. Germline V gene lookup returns CDR1 SGHTA and CDR2 FQGTGA. In nucleotides, the CDR3 is TGTGCCAGCAGTCTTAGTGGAGGAGATACGCAGTATTTT. Encoded protein: CASSLSGGDTQYF.

The rearrangement uses TRBV7-9 and TRBJ1-6; TRBD1 agrees at 8 bases. V shed 7 bases and J 0 bases; nucleotides not matched to a gene: 2. Germline CDR1 SEHNR, CDR2 FQNEAQ (reference sequence). CDR3 length: 15 residues. The CDR3 protein is CASNDRGSYNSPLHF. The CDR3 DNA reads TGTGCCAGCAACGACAGGGGCTCCTATAATTCACCCCTCCACTTT.

This clonotype was seen a handful of times. The chain combines TRBV24-1 with TRBJ2-1; 7 bases fit TRBD1. Trimming at V came to 3 bases and at J to 7 bases, leaving 8 bases not matched to a gene. The germline V gene encodes CDR1 KGHDR and CDR2 SFDVKD. The CDR3 is 15 residues long. In DNA form, the CDR3 reads TGTGCCACCAGTGATCACACAGGGGTAGGGAATGAGCAGTTCTTC. It is translated as CATSDHTGVGNEQFF.

This clonotype was observed many times. The chain employs TRBV4-1 and TRBJ2-7, with D unresolved. Germline values: CDR1 MGHRA, CDR2 YSYEKL. The V and J ends lost 3 bases and 2 bases respectively, with 11 bases between them. The CDR3 is 14 amino acids. CDR3 nucleotides: TGCGCCAGCAGCCATGATAAAGGGACCTACGAGCAGTACTTC. It encodes CASSHDKGTYEQYF.

This clonotype turned up a few times. The chain links TRBV5-5 to TRBJ1-5; TRBD1 agrees at 9 bases. The CDR3 covers 15 residues. V was clipped by 0 bases and J by 5 bases; unmatched bases: 3. CDR1 is SGHKS and CDR2 is YYEKEE in the germline V gene (reference sequence). Here the CDR3 reads CASSLGDRDYQPQHF. DNA for the CDR3: TGTGCCAGCAGCTTGGGGGACAGGGATTATCAGCCCCAGCATTTT.

This clonotype was picked up a small number of times. The CDR3 DNA reads TGCGCCAGCAGCTTGGCGGGACAGATCTATGGCTACACCTTC. It yields the protein CASSLAGQIYGYTF. This sequence joins TRBV5-1 and TRBJ1-2; 7 nucleotides match TRBD1. The V and J ends lost 0 bases and 4 bases, in that order; junction bases with no gene match: 3. The CDR3 consists of 14 residues. CDR1 is SGHRS, CDR2 YFSETQ, per germline.

The rearrangement joins TRBV4-3 to TRBJ2-1; D perhaps matches TRBD1 (5 bases). In germline, CDR1 is LGHNA, CDR2 YSLEER. The CDR3 consists of 16 residues. Trimming took 0 bases from V and 3 from J, leaving 12 bases between them. The CDR3 spells CASSQDRQGRYNEQFF. As DNA, the CDR3 is TGCGCCAGCAGCCAAGATAGGCAGGGCCGCTACAATGAGCAGTTCTTC.

This clonotype was seen only a few times. The rearrangement links TRBV27 to TRBJ2-5; D perhaps matches TRBD1 (5 bases). CDR1 and CDR2 from the germline V gene are MNHEY and SMNVEV (reference sequence). The CDR3 loop spans 14 amino acids. Trimming left V 2 bases short and J 9 bases short, with 16 bases between. The CDR3 region is CASSLRGRFGAQYF. CDR3 DNA: TGTGCCAGCAGTTTAAGGGGCAGGTTCGGAGCCCAGTACTTC.

The sample holds many counts of this clonotype. The chain is built from TRBV7-2 and TRBJ1-4; D is unresolved. V was trimmed by 1 base and J by 12 bases, leaving 12 bases between them. The CDR3 spans 13 residues. Germline CDR1 is SGHTA and CDR2 is FQGNSA. The CDR3 nucleotides read TGTGCCAGCAGCTTAGGACATCTCAGCGAACTGTTTTTT. Translating it yields CASSLGHLSELFF. Drawing the rest from reference TRBV7-2 and TRBJ1-4, the complete variable domain is GAGVSQSPSNKVTEKGKDVELRCDPISGHTALYWYRQSLGQGLEFLIYFQGNSAPDKSGLPSDRFSAERTGGSVSTLTIQRTQQEDSAVYLCASSLGHLSELFFGSGTQLSVL.